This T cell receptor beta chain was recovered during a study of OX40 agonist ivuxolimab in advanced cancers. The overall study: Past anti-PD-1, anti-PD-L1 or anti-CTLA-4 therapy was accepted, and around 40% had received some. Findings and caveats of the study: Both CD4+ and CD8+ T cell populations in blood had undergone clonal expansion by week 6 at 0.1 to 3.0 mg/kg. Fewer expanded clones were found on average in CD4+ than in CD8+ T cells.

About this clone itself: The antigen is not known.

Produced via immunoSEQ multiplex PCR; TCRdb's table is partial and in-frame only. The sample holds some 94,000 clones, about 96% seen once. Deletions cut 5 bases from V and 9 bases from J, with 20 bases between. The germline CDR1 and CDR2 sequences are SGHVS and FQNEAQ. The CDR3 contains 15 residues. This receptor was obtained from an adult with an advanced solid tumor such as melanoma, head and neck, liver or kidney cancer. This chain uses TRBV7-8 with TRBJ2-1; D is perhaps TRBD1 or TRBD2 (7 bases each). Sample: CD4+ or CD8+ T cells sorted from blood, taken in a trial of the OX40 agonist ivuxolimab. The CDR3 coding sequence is TGTGCCAGCAGCAAAGACAGGGACGGGGGGTTTGAGCAGTTCTTC. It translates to CASSKDRDGGFEQFF. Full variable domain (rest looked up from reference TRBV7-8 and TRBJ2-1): GAGVSQSPRYKVAKRGQDVALRCDPISGHVSLFWYQQALGQGPEFLTYFQNEAQLDKSGLPSDRFFAERPEGSVSTLKIQRTQQEDSAVYLCASSKDRDGGFEQFFGPGTRLTVL.